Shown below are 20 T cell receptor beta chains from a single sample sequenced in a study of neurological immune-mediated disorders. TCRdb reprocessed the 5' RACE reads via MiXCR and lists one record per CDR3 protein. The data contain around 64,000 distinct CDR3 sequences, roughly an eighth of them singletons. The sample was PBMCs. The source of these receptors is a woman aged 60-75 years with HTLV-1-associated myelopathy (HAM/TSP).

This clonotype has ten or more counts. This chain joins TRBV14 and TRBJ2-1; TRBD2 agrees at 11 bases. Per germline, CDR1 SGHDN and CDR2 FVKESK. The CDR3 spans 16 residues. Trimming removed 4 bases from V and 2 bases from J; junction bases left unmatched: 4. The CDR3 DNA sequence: TGTGCCAGCAGCCCGGGGACTAGCGGCACCTACAATGAGCAGTTCTTC. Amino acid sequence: CASSPGTSGTYNEQFF. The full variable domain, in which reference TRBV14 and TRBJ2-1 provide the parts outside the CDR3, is EAGVTQFPSHSVIEKGQTVTLRCDPISGHDNLYWYRRVMGKEIKFLLHFVKESKQDESGMPNNRFLAERTGGTYSTLKVQPAELEDSGVYFCASSPGTSGTYNEQFFGPGTRLTVL.

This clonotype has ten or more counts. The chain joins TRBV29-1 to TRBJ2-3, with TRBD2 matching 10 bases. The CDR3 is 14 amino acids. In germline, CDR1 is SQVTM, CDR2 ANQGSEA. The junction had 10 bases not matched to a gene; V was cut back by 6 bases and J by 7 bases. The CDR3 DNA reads TGCAGCGTGGGGGCTAGCGGGAGAGGGAATACGCAGTATTTT. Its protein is CSVGASGRGNTQYF.

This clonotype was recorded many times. CDR3 sequence (DNA): TGCGCCAGCAGCCAAGATTCCTCGACCGATTACAATGAGCAGTTCTTC. This translates into CASSQDSSTDYNEQFF. The genes are TRBV4-1 and TRBJ2-1; D is undetermined. V was pared by 0 bases and J by 4 bases, with 13 bases between. The CDR3 totals 16 residues. Per the germline V gene, CDR1 is MGHRA and CDR2 is YSYEKL.

The CDR3 DNA reads as TGCGCCAGCAGCTCGTTAGGGGAGTGGACAGATACGCAGTATTTT. As protein: CASSSLGEWTDTQYF. This rearrangement joins TRBV5-1 to TRBJ2-3; D assignment may be TRBD1 or TRBD2 (5 bases each). Germline CDR1 is SGHRS and CDR2 is YFSETQ. V shed 3 bases and J shed 3 bases, with 14 bases lying between them. This CDR3 is 15 amino acids long.

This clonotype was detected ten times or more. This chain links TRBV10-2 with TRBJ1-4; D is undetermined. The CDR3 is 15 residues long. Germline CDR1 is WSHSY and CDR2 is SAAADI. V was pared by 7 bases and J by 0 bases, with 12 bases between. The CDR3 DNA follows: TGCGCCAGCACCCCAACGGGTTCAACTAATGAAAAACTGTTTTTT. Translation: CASTPTGSTNEKLFF.

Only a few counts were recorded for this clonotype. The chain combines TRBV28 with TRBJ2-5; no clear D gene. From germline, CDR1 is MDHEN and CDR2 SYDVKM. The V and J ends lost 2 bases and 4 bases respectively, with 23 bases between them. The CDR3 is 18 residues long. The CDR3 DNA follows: TGTGCCAGCAGTTTAGGTACTATGGGGTTTGGGGTCAGAGAGACCCAGTACTTC. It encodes CASSLGTMGFGVRETQYF.

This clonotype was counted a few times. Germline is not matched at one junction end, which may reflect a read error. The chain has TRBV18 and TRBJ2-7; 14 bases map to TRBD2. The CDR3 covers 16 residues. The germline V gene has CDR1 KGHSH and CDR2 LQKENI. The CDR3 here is CAGSPPGLAGAGEQYF. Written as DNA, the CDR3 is TGTGCCGGCTCACCACCGGGACTAGCGGGAGCGGGGGAGCAGTACTTC.

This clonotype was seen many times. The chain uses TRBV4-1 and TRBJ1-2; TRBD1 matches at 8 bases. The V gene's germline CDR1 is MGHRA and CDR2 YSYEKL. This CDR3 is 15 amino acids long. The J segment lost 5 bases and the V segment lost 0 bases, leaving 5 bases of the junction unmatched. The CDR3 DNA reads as TGCGCCAGCAGCCAAGATCGTGGGACAGGATATGGCTACACCTTC. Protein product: CASSQDRGTGYGYTF.

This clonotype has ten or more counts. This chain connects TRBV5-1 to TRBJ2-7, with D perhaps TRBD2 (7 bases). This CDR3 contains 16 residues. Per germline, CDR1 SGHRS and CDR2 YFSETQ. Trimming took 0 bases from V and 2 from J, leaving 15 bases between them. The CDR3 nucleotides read TGCGCCAGCAGCTTGGAACCCTTGGGGGGGCCCTACGAGCAGTACTTC. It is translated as CASSLEPLGGPYEQYF.

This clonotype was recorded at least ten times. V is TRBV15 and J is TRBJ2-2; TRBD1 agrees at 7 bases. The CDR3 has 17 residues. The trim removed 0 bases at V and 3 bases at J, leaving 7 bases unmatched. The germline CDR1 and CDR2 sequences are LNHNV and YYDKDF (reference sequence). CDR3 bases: TGTGCCACCAGCAGAGATTTTAGGGGGCCGGACACCGGGGAGCTGTTTTTT. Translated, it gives CATSRDFRGPDTGELFF.

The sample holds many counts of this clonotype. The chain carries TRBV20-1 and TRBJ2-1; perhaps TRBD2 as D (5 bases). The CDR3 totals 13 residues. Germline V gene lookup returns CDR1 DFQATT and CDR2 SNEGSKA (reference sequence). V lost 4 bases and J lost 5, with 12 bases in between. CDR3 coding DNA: TGCAGTGCTACCCCGGGAAGGGACAATGAGCAGTTCTTC. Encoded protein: CSATPGRDNEQFF.

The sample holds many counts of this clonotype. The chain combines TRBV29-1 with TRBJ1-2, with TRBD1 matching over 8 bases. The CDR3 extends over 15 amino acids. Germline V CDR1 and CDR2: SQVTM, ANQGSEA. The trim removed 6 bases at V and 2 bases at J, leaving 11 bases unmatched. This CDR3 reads CSVLPRGLRNYGYTF. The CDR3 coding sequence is TGCAGCGTATTACCCAGGGGGCTGAGGAACTATGGCTACACCTTC.

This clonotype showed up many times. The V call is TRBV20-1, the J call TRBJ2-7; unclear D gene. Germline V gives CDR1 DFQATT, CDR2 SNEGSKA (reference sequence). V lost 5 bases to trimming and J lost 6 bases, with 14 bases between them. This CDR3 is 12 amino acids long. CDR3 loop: CSAEDGSPEQYF. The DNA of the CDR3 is TGCAGTGCTGAAGATGGCTCCCCCGAGCAGTACTTC.

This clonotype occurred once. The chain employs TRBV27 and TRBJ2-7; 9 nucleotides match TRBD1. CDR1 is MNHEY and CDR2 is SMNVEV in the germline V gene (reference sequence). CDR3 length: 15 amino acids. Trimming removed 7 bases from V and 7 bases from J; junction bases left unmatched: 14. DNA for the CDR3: TGTGCCAGCAAGTCCCCTGGGACAGGGTCGTTTGAGCAGTACTTC. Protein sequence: CASKSPGTGSFEQYF.

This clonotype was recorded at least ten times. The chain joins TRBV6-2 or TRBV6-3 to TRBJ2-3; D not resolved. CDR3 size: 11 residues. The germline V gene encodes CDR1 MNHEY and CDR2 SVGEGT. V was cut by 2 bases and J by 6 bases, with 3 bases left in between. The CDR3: CASSYLDTQYF. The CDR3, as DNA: TGTGCCAGCAGTTACCTGGATACGCAGTATTTT.

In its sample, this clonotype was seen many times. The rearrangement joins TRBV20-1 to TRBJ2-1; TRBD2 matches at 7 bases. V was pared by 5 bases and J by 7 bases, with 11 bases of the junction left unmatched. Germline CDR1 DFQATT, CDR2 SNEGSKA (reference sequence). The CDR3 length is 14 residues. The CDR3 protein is CSAPQSSGSNEQFF. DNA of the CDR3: TGCAGTGCTCCCCAGTCTAGCGGTTCTAATGAGCAGTTCTTC.

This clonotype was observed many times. The CDR3: CASSGPVPRGSLTDTQYF. CDR3 nucleotide sequence: TGTGCCAGCAGTGGTCCTGTGCCGCGCGGGTCTTTAACAGATACGCAGTATTTT. V gene TRBV6-4 combines with J gene TRBJ2-3; perhaps TRBD2 as D (5 bases). Trimming removed 4 bases at V and 3 bases at J, with 23 bases between. There are 18 residues in the CDR3. CDR1 and CDR2 from the germline V gene are MRHNA and SNTAGT.

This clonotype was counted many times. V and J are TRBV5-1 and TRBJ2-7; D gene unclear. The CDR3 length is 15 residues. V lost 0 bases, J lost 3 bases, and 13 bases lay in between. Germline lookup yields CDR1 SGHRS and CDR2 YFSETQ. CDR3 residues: CASSLAVKGLYEQYF. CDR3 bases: TGCGCCAGCAGCTTGGCCGTCAAGGGCCTCTACGAGCAGTACTTC.

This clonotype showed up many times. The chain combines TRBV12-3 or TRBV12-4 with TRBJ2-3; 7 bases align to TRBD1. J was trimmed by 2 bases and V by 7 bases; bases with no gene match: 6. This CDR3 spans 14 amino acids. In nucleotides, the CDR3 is TGTGCCAGCACGCCAACAGGGGTCACAGATACGCAGTATTTT. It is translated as CASTPTGVTDTQYF.

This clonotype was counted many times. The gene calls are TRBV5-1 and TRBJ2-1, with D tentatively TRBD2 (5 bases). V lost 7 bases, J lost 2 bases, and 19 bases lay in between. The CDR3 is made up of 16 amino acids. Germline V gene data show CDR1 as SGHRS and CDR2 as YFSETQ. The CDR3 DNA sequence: TGCGCCAGCCACCACGCGGCGAGAGGGACCTACAATGAGCAGTTCTTC. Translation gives CASHHAARGTYNEQFF.